Below, 15 T cell receptor beta chains from the same sample are listed, as sequenced in a study of blood T cell repertoires in COVID-19. This table comes from immunoSEQ multiplex PCR, and its TCRdb copy is limited to in-frame clones, with some not included. In the table there are 95,000 to 150,000 clones, about four fifths of which are singletons. The specimen was peripheral blood. All receptors derive from a man aged 30-40 years with COVID-19, enrolled during active disease.

A few counts support this clone. This rearrangement joins TRBV11-2 to TRBJ2-5, with D tentatively TRBD1 (6 bases). The CDR3 consists of 16 residues. V lost 5 bases and J lost 4, with 20 bases in between. Germline CDR1 and CDR2: SGHAT and FQNNGV. Here the CDR3 reads CASSDPGRGEGETQYF. The DNA of the CDR3 is TGTGCCAGCAGCGACCCAGGCAGGGGTGAAGGAGAGACCCAGTACTTC. The full variable domain, in which reference TRBV11-2 and TRBJ2-5 provide the parts outside the CDR3, is EAGVAQSPRYKIIEKRQSVAFWCNPISGHATLYWYQQILGQGPKLLIQFQNNGVVDDSQLPKDRFSAERLKGVDSTLKIQPAKLEDSAVYLCASSDPGRGEGETQYFGPGTRLLVL.

The V call is TRBV27, the J call TRBJ1-6; no clear D. This CDR3 is built from 14 residues. Germline V gives CDR1 MNHEY, CDR2 SMNVEV (reference sequence). The germline V and J ends were trimmed by 3 bases and 5 bases, with 8 bases remaining between them. The CDR3 reads CASSFPSNNSPLHF. DNA for the CDR3: TGTGCCAGCAGTTTCCCGAGTAATAATTCACCCCTCCACTTT.

This clone was detected once. The CDR3, as DNA: TGTGCCAGCAGCGTAGTTGGGGCTAGCACAGATACGCAGTATTTT. Its protein is CASSVVGASTDTQYF. The rearrangement links TRBV9 to TRBJ2-3; tentatively, D is TRBD1 (5 bases). V was trimmed by 0 bases and J by 0 bases, leaving 8 bases between them. This CDR3 is built from 15 residues. Germline V gene lookup returns CDR1 SGDLS and CDR2 YYNGEE.

This clone was seen a handful of times. J is TRBJ1-2 and V is TRBV29-1; TRBD1 matches 7 bases. Unmatched junction bases numbered 2, after V lost 0 bases and J lost 7 bases. Germline values: CDR1 SQVTM, CDR2 ANQGSEA. CDR3 length: 12 residues. The CDR3 DNA reads as TGCAGCGTTGAAGAGGCAGGGGGTGGCTACACCTTC. Encoded protein: CSVEEAGGGYTF.

This clone was detected only a few times. V usage is TRBV11-3 and J usage is TRBJ2-5, with D tentatively TRBD2 (7 bases). The length of the CDR3 is 14 residues. Trimming removed 0 bases from V and 5 bases from J, with 10 bases in between. Germline-derived CDR1 and CDR2 are SGHNT and YENEEA. In DNA form, the CDR3 reads TGTGCCAGCAGCTTAGATGGGAGGGGGGAGACCCAGTACTTC. It translates to CASSLDGRGETQYF. The full variable domain, its missing parts supplied by reference TRBV11-3 and TRBJ2-5, is EAGVVQSPRYKIIEKKQPVAFWCNPISGHNTLYWYLQNLGQGPELLIRYENEEAVDDSQLPKDRFSAERLKGVDSTLKIQPAELGDSAVYLCASSLDGRGETQYFGPGTRLLVL.

This clone was observed a few times. The rearrangement uses TRBV19 and TRBJ2-1; 13 nucleotides line up with TRBD2. CDR1 and CDR2 (germline): LNHDA, SQIVND (reference sequence). The CDR3 runs 15 residues. The ends lost 2 bases at V and 12 bases at J; junction bases unmatched: 7. The CDR3 sequence is CASSISGLAGDRQFF. DNA for the CDR3: TGTGCCAGTAGTATATCAGGACTAGCGGGAGATCGGCAGTTCTTC.

The DNA for the CDR3 is TGTGCCAGCAGTTCCACCCCTCCCGGGGTCTCTGGAAACACCATATATTTT. Encoded protein: CASSSTPPGVSGNTIYF. The rearrangement uses TRBV27 and TRBJ1-3; the D is unclear. CDR1 and CDR2 from the germline V gene are MNHEY and SMNVEV (reference sequence). The CDR3 totals 17 residues. Trimming removed 4 bases from V and 0 bases from J, with 16 bases in between.

This chain uses TRBV19 with TRBJ2-3, with 7 bases fitting TRBD2. The CDR3 covers 16 residues. Germline assignment: CDR1 LNHDA and CDR2 SQIVND (reference sequence). V lost 2 bases, J lost 7 bases, and 12 bases stayed unmatched. CDR3 nucleotide sequence: TGTGCCAGTAGTATACCATTAGGCGGGAGTGTCAATACGCAGTATTTT. Protein product: CASSIPLGGSVNTQYF.

The V and J genes are TRBV9 and TRBJ2-1; 8 bases map to TRBD2. J was trimmed by 7 bases and V by 0 bases; bases with no gene match: 6. This CDR3 region has 15 residues. Germline CDR1 is SGDLS and CDR2 is YYNGEE. CDR3 region: CASSVEAGGVNEQFF. CDR3 bases: TGTGCCAGCAGCGTAGAGGCGGGGGGCGTTAATGAGCAGTTCTTC.

The chain carries TRBV27 and TRBJ2-3; 11 bases match TRBD2. The V gene end was trimmed by 4 bases and the J gene end by 4 bases; junction bases not matched to a gene: 10. The CDR3 length is 17 residues. CDR1 and CDR2 from the germline V gene are MNHEY and SMNVEV (reference sequence). The CDR3 DNA reads as TGTGCCAGCAGTTACCTTTTAGCGGGAGGGCTGGCAGATACGCAGTATTTT. This encodes CASSYLLAGGLADTQYF.

This clone was seen more than once but under ten times. The chain combines TRBV27 with TRBJ2-7; 7 nucleotides align to TRBD2. Germline assignment: CDR1 MNHEY and CDR2 SMNVEV (reference sequence). The J segment lost 4 bases and the V segment lost 3 bases, leaving 6 bases of the junction unmatched. This CDR3 is built from 14 residues. In DNA form, the CDR3 reads TGTGCCAGCAGTTTCATGGGGAGGGGTTACGAGCAGTACTTC. Amino acid sequence: CASSFMGRGYEQYF.

The V gene is TRBV2, the J gene TRBJ1-1; tentative D call: TRBD1 (6 bases). The germline V gene has CDR1 SNHLY and CDR2 FYNNEI. Trimming removed 5 bases at V and 2 bases at J, with 15 bases between. CDR3 length: 15 residues. CDR3 bases: TGTGCCAGCAGTCCCTTTAGACAGGCCAACACTGAAGCTTTCTTT. Translating gives CASSPFRQANTEAFF. Supplemented by reference TRBV2 and TRBJ1-1, the full variable domain reads EPEVTQTPSHQVTQMGQEVILRCVPISNHLYFYWYRQILGQKVEFLVSFYNNEISEKSEIFDDQFSVERPDGSNFTLKIRSTKLEDSAMYFCASSPFRQANTEAFFGQGTRLTVV.

The chain is built from TRBV4-2 and TRBJ2-1; TRBD2 matches 8 bases. The V and J ends lost 0 bases and 13 bases, in that order; junction bases with no gene match: 14. Germline CDR1 LGHNA, CDR2 YNFKEQ. CDR3 length equals 16 residues. The DNA for the CDR3 is TGTGCCAGCAGCCAAGAACCGGGAGGGCCGGTTACGTATCAGTTCTTC. Translated, it gives CASSQEPGGPVTYQFF.

Written as DNA, the CDR3 is TGCAGCGTTGAAGATCGTGGGCAGGGTGAAAAACTGTTTTTT. This translates into CSVEDRGQGEKLFF. The genes are TRBV29-1 and TRBJ1-4; perhaps TRBD1 as D (5 bases). There are 14 residues in the CDR3. V lost 0 bases and J lost 7, with 12 bases in between. Looked up from germline, CDR1 is SQVTM and CDR2 is ANQGSEA.

This sequence joins TRBV6-5 and TRBJ2-7; TRBD2 matches 9 bases. Germline CDR1 and CDR2: MNHEY and SVGAGI. This CDR3 has 16 amino acids. The junction had 6 bases not matched to a gene; V was cut back by 3 bases and J by 0 bases. CDR3 sequence (DNA): TGTGCCAGCAGTTATAGTTCTAGCGGGGCCTCCTACGAGCAGTACTTC. Its protein is CASSYSSSGASYEQYF.